The table lists the clone carrying this TCR beta chain with a few counts. These data originate in a study of response to subunit inactivated influenza vaccine. A single record per CDR3 protein comes from TCRdb applying MiXCR to the RT-PCR reads. Of approximately 230,000 distinct CDR3 sequences detected, 9% to 15% appear once; the ten largest clones hold 7.8%. This CDR3 is 13 amino acids long. Germline V gene data show CDR1 as SEHNR and CDR2 as FQNEAQ (reference sequence). Trimming removed 3 bases at V and 5 bases at J, with 10 bases between. This specimen was non-naive T cells sorted from PBMCs, taken 14 days before vaccination. V is TRBV7-9 and J is TRBJ1-2; D call uncertain. This sequence was found in a man in his fifties or sixties who received an inactivated influenza vaccine. The CDR3, as DNA: TGTGCCAGCAGCTTTGGGCAGTCTTATGGCTACACCTTC. This sequence encodes CASSFGQSYGYTF.